In this sample, the clone carrying this TCR beta chain turned up a few times. Its antigen remains unidentified. Amplification of TCR alpha and beta CDR3 regions from RNA used iRepertoire nested multiplex PCR. TCRdb re-derived calls from the multiplex PCR reads in MiXCR, one entry per CDR3 protein. The sample includes more than 350,000 distinct CDR3 sequences, about 40% of them seen just once. This CDR3 has 13 residues. The ends were cut back, 6 bases at V and 3 bases at J, with 12 bases in the middle. Germline CDR1 is MNHNS and CDR2 is SASEGT. This entry is derived from a study of glioma-infiltrating T cells. Overall study context: Glioblastomas were WHO grade IV, sampled at first diagnosis; low-grade were grade II. Dexamethasone exposure before glioma surgery was limited to six or fewer days.

General observations from the study: Signature shared blood CDR3 motifs were enriched in low-divergence and depleted in high-divergence patients.

This receptor was taken from a human donor with low-grade glioma or glioblastoma, undergoing nonglioma brain surgery, or in good health (not recorded which). The sequenced material came from glioma tissue, nonneoplastic brain tissue, or PBMCs (not recorded which). The V call is TRBV6-1, the J call TRBJ2-7; no firm D call. DNA of the CDR3: TGTGCCAGCAGCCCCACAGCGCACTACGAGCAGTACTTC. Translation: CASSPTAHYEQYF.